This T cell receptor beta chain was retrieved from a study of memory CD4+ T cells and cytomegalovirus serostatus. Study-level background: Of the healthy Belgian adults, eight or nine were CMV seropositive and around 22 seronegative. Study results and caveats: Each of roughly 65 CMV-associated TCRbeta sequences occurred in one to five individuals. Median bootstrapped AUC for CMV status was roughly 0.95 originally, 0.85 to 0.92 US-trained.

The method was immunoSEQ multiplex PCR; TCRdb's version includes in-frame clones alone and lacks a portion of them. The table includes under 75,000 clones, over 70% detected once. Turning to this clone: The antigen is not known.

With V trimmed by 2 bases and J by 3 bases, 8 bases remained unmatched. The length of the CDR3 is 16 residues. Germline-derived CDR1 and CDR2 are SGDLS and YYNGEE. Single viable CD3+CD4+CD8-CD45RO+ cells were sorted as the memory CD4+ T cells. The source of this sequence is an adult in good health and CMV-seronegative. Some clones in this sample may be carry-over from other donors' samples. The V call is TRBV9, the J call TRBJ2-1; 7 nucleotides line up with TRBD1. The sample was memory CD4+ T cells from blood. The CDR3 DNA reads TGTGCCAGCAGCGTGGAAGGGACAGCTATCTACAATGAGCAGTTCTTC. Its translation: CASSVEGTAIYNEQFF.